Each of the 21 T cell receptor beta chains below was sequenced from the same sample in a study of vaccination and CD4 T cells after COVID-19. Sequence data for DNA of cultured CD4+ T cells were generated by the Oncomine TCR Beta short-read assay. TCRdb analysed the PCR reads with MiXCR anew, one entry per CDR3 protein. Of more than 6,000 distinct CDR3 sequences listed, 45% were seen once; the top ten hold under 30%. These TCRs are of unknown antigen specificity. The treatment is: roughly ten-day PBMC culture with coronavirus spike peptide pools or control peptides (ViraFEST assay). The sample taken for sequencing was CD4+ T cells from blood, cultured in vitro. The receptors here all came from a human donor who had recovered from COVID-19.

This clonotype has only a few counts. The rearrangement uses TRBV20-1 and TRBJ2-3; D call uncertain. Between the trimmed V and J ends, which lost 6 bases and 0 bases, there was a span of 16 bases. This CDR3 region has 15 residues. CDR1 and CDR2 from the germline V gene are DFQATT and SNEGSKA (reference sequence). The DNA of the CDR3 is TGCAGTGCCCATCAAAGACACTTTAGCACAGATACGCAGTATTTT. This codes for CSAHQRHFSTDTQYF.

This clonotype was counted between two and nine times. The CDR3 loop is CASKLYFNTEAFF. In DNA form, the CDR3 reads TGTGCCAGCAAACTGTACTTCAACACTGAAGCTTTCTTT. V gene TRBV27 combines with J gene TRBJ1-1; no firm D call. Trimming took 7 bases from V and 2 from J, leaving 11 bases between them. The CDR3 totals 13 residues. Germline CDR1 and CDR2: MNHEY and SMNVEV (reference sequence).

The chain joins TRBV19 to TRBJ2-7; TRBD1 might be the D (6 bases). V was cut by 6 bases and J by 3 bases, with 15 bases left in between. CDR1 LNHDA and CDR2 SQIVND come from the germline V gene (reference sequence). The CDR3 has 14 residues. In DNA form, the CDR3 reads TGTGCCAGTAGCGAGGGCCAGGGGTACTACGAGCAGTACTTC. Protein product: CASSEGQGYYEQYF. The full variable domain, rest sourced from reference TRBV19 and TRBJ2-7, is DGGITQSPKYLFRKEGQNVTLSCEQNLNHDAMYWYRQDPGQGLRLIYYSQIVNDFQKGDIAEGYSVSREKKESFPLTVTSAQKNPTAFYLCASSEGQGYYEQYFGPGTRLTVT.

The CDR3 here is CAPWTGVNSPLHF. The CDR3 DNA is TGTGCCCCCTGGACAGGGGTCAATTCACCCCTCCACTTT. This chain links TRBV6-4 with TRBJ1-6; TRBD1 matches 9 bases. Germline values: CDR1 MRHNA, CDR2 SNTAGT. The CDR3 is 13 residues long. J gave up 7 bases and V 11 bases, and 6 bases lay outside the gene matches.

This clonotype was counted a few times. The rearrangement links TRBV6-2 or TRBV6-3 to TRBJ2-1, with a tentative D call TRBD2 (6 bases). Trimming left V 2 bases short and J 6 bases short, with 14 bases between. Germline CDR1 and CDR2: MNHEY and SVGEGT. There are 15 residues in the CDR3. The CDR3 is CASSYVGGVGNEQFF. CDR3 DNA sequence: TGTGCCAGCAGTTACGTGGGAGGAGTGGGCAATGAGCAGTTCTTC.

CDR3: CASSQRGYGIQYF. The CDR3 DNA reads as TGTGCCAGCAGCCAACGAGGGTATGGCATTCAGTACTTC. The chain couples TRBV3-1 to TRBJ2-4, with TRBD2 as a possible D gene (5 bases). This CDR3 has 13 amino acids. Germline CDR1 and CDR2: LGHDT and YNNKEL (reference sequence). Trimming removed 2 bases at V and 9 bases at J, with 11 bases between.

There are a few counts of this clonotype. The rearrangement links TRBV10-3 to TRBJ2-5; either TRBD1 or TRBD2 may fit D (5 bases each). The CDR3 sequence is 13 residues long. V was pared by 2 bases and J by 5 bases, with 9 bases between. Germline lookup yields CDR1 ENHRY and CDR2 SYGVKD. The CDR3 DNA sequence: TGTGCCATCAGTGAGGAGAGGGGCGAGACCCAGTACTTC. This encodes CAISEERGETQYF.

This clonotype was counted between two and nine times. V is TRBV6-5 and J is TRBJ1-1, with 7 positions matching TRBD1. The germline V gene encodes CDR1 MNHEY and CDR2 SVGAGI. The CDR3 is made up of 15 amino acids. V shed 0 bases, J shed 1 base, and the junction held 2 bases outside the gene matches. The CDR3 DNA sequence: TGTGCCAGCAGTTACTCGTGGACAGGGAACACTGAAGCTTTCTTT. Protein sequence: CASSYSWTGNTEAFF.

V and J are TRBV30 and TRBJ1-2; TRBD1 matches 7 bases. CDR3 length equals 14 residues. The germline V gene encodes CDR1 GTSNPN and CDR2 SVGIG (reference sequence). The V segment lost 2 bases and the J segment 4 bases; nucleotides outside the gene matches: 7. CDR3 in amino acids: CAWSWGRGSYGYTF. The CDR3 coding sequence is TGTGCCTGGAGTTGGGGCAGGGGGAGCTATGGCTACACCTTC.

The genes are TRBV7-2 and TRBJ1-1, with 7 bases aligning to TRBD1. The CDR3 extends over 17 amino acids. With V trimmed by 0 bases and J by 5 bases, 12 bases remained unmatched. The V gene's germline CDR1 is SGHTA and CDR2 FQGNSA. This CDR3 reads CASSLAGSGGSRTEAFF. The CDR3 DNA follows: TGTGCCAGCAGCTTAGCGGGGTCAGGGGGTTCGAGGACTGAAGCTTTCTTT.

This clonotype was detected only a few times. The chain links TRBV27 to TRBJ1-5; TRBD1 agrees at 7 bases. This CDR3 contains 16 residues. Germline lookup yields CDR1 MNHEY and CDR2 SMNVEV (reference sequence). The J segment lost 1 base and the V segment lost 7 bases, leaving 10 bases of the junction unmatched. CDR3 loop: CASKWRGLQSNQPQHF. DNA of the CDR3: TGTGCCAGCAAATGGAGGGGGCTTCAGAGCAATCAGCCCCAGCATTTT.

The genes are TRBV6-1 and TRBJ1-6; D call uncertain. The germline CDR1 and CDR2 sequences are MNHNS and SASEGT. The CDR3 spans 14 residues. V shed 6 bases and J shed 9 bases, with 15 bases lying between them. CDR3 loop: CASRLDLDPSPLHF. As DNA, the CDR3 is TGTGCCAGCAGGCTGGACTTGGACCCTTCACCCCTCCACTTT.

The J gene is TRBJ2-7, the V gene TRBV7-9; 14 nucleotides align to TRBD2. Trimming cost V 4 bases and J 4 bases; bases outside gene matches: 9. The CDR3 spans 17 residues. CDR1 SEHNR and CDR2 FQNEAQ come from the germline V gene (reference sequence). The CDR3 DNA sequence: TGTGCCAGCAGCTCAATCGGACTAGCGGGAGGTATTTACGAGCAGTACTTC. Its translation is CASSSIGLAGGIYEQYF. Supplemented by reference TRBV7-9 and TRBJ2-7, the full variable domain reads DTGVSQNPRHKITKRGQNVTFRCDPISEHNRLYWYRQTLGQGPEFLTYFQNEAQLEKSRLLSDRFSAERPKGSFSTLEIQRTEQGDSAMYLCASSSIGLAGGIYEQYFGPGTRLTVT.

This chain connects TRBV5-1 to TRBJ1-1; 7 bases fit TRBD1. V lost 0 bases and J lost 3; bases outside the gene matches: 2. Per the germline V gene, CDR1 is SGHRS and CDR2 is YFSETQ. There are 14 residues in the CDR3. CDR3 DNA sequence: TGCGCCAGCAGCTTGGGGACAGGAGACACTGAAGCTTTCTTT. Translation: CASSLGTGDTEAFF.

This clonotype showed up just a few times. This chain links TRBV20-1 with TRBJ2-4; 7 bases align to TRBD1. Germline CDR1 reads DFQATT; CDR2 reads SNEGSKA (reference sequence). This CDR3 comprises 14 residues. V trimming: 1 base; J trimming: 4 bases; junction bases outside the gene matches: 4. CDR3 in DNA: TGCAGTGCTAGAGTGGAGACAGGGAAAAACATTCAGTACTTC. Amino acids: CSARVETGKNIQYF.

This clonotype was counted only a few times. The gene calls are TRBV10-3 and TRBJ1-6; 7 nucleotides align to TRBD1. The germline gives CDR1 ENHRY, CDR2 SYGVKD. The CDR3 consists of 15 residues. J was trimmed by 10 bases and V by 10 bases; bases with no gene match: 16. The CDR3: CASEGTGVPLSPLHF. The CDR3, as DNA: TGTGCCAGCGAAGGAACAGGGGTCCCGTTATCACCCCTCCACTTT.

The CDR3 sequence is CASKRQSNQPQHF. The CDR3 bases are TGTGCCAGCAAGAGACAAAGCAATCAGCCCCAGCATTTT. This rearrangement joins TRBV2 to TRBJ1-5; unclear D gene. This CDR3 has 13 residues. V was shortened by 7 bases and J by 1 base, with 8 bases between the two germline ends. Germline values: CDR1 SNHLY, CDR2 FYNNEI.

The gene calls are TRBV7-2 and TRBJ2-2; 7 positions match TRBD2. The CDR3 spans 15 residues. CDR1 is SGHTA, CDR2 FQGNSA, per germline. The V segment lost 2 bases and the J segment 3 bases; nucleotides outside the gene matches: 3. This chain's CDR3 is CASSLLRGDTGELFF. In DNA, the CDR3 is TGTGCCAGCAGCTTATTACGGGGGGACACCGGGGAGCTGTTTTTT.

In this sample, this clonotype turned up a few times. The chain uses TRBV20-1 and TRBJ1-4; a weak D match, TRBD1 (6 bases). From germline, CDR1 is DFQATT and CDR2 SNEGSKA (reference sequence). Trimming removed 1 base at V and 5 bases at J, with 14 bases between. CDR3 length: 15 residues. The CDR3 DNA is TGCAGTGCTAGAGCAACGACAGGCCGGAATGAAAAACTGTTTTTT. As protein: CSARATTGRNEKLFF.

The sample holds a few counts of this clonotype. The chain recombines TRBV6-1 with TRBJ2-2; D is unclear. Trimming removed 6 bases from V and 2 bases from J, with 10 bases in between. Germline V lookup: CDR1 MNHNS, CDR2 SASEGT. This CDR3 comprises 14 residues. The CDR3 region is CASSFAQNTGELFF. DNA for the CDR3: TGTGCCAGCAGCTTCGCTCAAAACACCGGGGAGCTGTTTTTT.

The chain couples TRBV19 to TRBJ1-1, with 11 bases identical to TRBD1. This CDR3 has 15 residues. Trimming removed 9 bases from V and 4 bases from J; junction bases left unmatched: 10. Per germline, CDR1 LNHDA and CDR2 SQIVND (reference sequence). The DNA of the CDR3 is TGTGCCAGCACGGACAGGGGGCCGCACCCCACTGAAGCTTTCTTT. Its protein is CASTDRGPHPTEAFF.